These T cell receptor beta chains were read from a single sample in a study of blood T cells in healthy people across ages. TCRdb recomputed calls from the 5' RACE reads with MiXCR, one row per CDR3 protein. The sample lists 1.5 million to 2 million distinct CDR3 sequences, roughly 32% occurring once. Sequenced sample: blood. All receptors come from a woman aged 25 to 45 in good health. Each CDR3 is given with its conserved first and last residue. The D gene is left open where the match is weak. The size entry is marked missing in some rows and otherwise reads once, few, many or a size class.

clone_size j_call v_call d_call cdr3_nt cdr3_aa
. TRBJ2-5 TRBV6-6 . TGTGCCAGCAGACGCATTCTAGGGGGGCAAGAGACCCAGTACTTC CASRRILGGQETQYF
few TRBJ2-7 TRBV13 TRBD2 TGTGCCAGCAGCTTAGTTGGCGGGAGTGAGCTAGCGGGGAGAATCTACGAGCAGTACTTC CASSLVGGSELAGRIYEQYF
. TRBJ2-3 TRBV5-4 . TGTGCCAGCAGCTCACAATACGGAGATACGCAGTATTTT CASSSQYGDTQYF
. TRBJ1-1 TRBV28 . TGTGCCAGCAGTACCCCAGGGAATCTTAACACTGAAGCTTTCTTT CASSTPGNLNTEAFF
many TRBJ2-5 TRBV5-1 . TGCGCCAGCAGCCCACGGCCCTCGGAGACCCAGTACTTC CASSPRPSETQYF
few TRBJ1-1 TRBV20-1 . TGCAGTGCTAACGAGGCTTTGGCTGAAGCTTTCTTT CSANEALAEAFF
many TRBJ1-2 TRBV4-1 . TGCGCCAGCAGCCAAGGGACAACAAGCTATGGCTACACCTTC CASSQGTTSYGYTF
few TRBJ2-3 TRBV5-1 . TGCGCCAGCAGCTTGTTACAGGGCATCACAGATACGCAGTATTTT CASSLLQGITDTQYF
. TRBJ1-4 TRBV27 . TGTGCCAGCAGTCCCGCCCAGGGAACTAATGAAAAACTGTTTTTT CASSPAQGTNEKLFF
few TRBJ2-7 TRBV28 . TGTGCCAGCAGTTTGCCAGGGTACTACGAGCAGTACTTC CASSLPGYYEQYF
. TRBJ1-2 TRBV7-9 . TGTGCCAGCAGCTTTGACGGAACTAACTATGGCTACACCTTC CASSFDGTNYGYTF
many TRBJ1-2 TRBV4-1 . TGCGCCAGCAGCCTAGGACTCAACAACTATGGCTACACCTTC CASSLGLNNYGYTF
many TRBJ1-2 TRBV7-2 . TGTGCCAGCAGTGGCAGGAACTATGGCTACACCTTC CASSGRNYGYTF
. TRBJ2-1 TRBV4-2 TRBD2 TGTACTAGCAGCCAACATAATGCGGGGGCCTACAATGAGCAGTTCTTC CTSSQHNAGAYNEQFF
many TRBJ2-5 TRBV10-3 TRBD2 TGTGCCATCAGTGAGCCAGGGACTAGCCCCCCGGGGACCCAGTACTTC CAISEPGTSPPGTQYF
. TRBJ1-5 TRBV20-1 TRBD1 TGCAGTGCTGGACCGACAGGGCCCCAGCCCCAGCATTTT CSAGPTGPQPQHF
few TRBJ2-7 TRBV7-2 . TGTGCCAGCAGCCACTCTACCGGCTACGAGCAGTACTTC CASSHSTGYEQYF
few TRBJ2-1 TRBV11-2 . TGTGCCAGCAGCTTAGGATCCGGGACAATAGCACATGAGCAGTTCTTC CASSLGSGTIAHEQFF
few TRBJ2-1 TRBV24-1 TRBD1 TGTGCCACCGGAGCCTCCGGGACAGGGGACTACAGTGAGCAGTTCTTC CATGASGTGDYSEQFF
once TRBJ2-1 TRBV11-3 . TGTGCCAGCAGCTTAGAGGGGCAACGGAAGAACAATGAGCAGTTCTTC CASSLEGQRKNNEQFF
. TRBJ1-2 TRBV7-9 TRBD1 TGTGCCAGCAGCTCCATACCGGACAGGAATGGCTACACCTTC CASSSIPDRNGYTF
. TRBJ2-7 TRBV6-5 TRBD1 TGTGCCAGCAGTTGGAGACAGGGGGGAGGGGAGCAGTACTTC CASSWRQGGGEQYF
many TRBJ2-5 TRBV4-1 TRBD2 TGCGCCAGCAGCCAAGGTGGTGGGGTGACTAGCGGGAGTGCGCAAGAGACCCAGTACTTC CASSQGGGVTSGSAQETQYF
few TRBJ2-7 TRBV7-3 . TGTGCCAGCAGTCCCAGACAGTGCGAGCAGTACTTC CASSPRQCEQYF
. TRBJ2-7 TRBV2 . TGTGCCAGCAGTGAAGAAGAGGCCTACGAGCAGTACTTC CASSEEEAYEQYF
. TRBJ2-7 TRBV2 TRBD1 TGTGCCAGCAGTGACGGGAACAGGGGATTTGTAGTGCAGTACTTC CASSDGNRGFVVQYF
. TRBJ1-2 TRBV7-9 . TGTGCCAGCAGCCCTCACGAAGGGGCCGAAGCTAACTATGGCTACACCTTC CASSPHEGAEANYGYTF
. TRBJ2-2 TRBV20-1 . TGCAGTGCTGGGGACAAGTACGAGAGCGGGGAGCTGTTTTTT CSAGDKYESGELFF
. TRBJ2-7 TRBV15 . TGTGCCACCAGCAGAGATCAGGCAGGGCCCTACGAGCAGTACTTC CATSRDQAGPYEQYF
. TRBJ2-2 TRBV6-1 . TGTGCCAGCACCGTCGGAGGAGGAGTTAACACCGGGGAGCTGTTTTTT CASTVGGGVNTGELFF
few TRBJ1-4 TRBV29-1 . TGCAGCGTCCGGCATTCGGTGGGTGAAAAACTGTTTTTT CSVRHSVGEKLFF
. TRBJ2-5 TRBV7-6 TRBD2 TGTGCCGGCAGCTTAGAGGTCGTGGGAGGGAAGACGAGGGGCTACCAAGAGACCCAGTACTTC CAGSLEVVGGKTRGYQETQYF
. TRBJ2-5 TRBV9 TRBD2 TGTGCCAGCAGCGTAGGTAGCGGGAGAGATCGCGAGACCCAGTACTTC CASSVGSGRDRETQYF
many TRBJ2-5 TRBV20-1 . TGCAGTGCTAGACCCTTAACGGGGAGTCACTATATGACCCAGTACTTC CSARPLTGSHYMTQYF
. TRBJ1-1 TRBV5-1 TRBD1 TGCGCCAGCAGCTTGGCCTATTTTAAGGGGGCGGACACTGAAGCTTTCTTT CASSLAYFKGADTEAFF
. TRBJ1-5 TRBV20-1 . TGCAGTGCAAAGCTCGCGGAGAACAATCAGCCCCAGCATTTT CSAKLAENNQPQHF
few TRBJ2-7 TRBV5-1 TRBD1 TGCGCCAGCAGCTCGACAGGGTATGGCGAGCAGTACTTC CASSSTGYGEQYF
few TRBJ1-6 TRBV20-1 . TGCAGTGCTAGCGCTAACCTAGGGACAATTCATTCACCCCTCCACTTT CSASANLGTIHSPLHF
. TRBJ2-7 TRBV28 TRBD2 TGTGCCAGTAAAAGCGGCGGGGGGGCCCAGTACTTC CASKSGGGAQYF
few TRBJ2-5 TRBV7-2 . TGTGCCAGCAGCTTACCAGCGGTGCAACAAGAGACCCAGTACTTC CASSLPAVQQETQYF
many TRBJ2-6 TRBV6-1 . TGTGCCAGCAAGATGTGGTTTAGGGACTCTGGGGCCAACGTCCTGACTTTC CASKMWFRDSGANVLTF
few TRBJ2-7 TRBV28 . TGTGCCAGCAGCGTACAGGCCCTCTACGAGCAGTACTTC CASSVQALYEQYF
. TRBJ1-5 TRBV5-1 TRBD1 TGCGCCAGCAGGTGGGGGACAGGGGGAAATCAGCCCCAGCATTTT CASRWGTGGNQPQHF
. TRBJ2-1 TRBV7-6 TRBD2 TGTGCCAGCAGCTTAGTTGCACTAGCGGGAGTTAATGAGCAGTTCTTC CASSLVALAGVNEQFF
. TRBJ1-3 TRBV3-1 . TGTGCCAGCAGCCTCCGACAGGATGGAAACACCATATATTTT CASSLRQDGNTIYF
. TRBJ2-5 TRBV18 . TGTGCCAGCTCACCCCCTACGGGACAACAAGAGACCCAGTACTTC CASSPPTGQQETQYF
few TRBJ1-4 TRBV5-1 . TGCGCCAGCAGCTTGGACCCTGTGGGAAAACTGTTTTTT CASSLDPVGKLFF